Shown below are 10 T cell receptor beta chains from a single sample sequenced in a study of blood T cell repertoires in COVID-19. Sequencing used immunoSEQ multiplex PCR; TCRdb keeps in-frame clones, though not all of them. The sample carries about 11,000 clones, around four fifths recorded once. The specimen was peripheral blood. These receptor sequences come from a man in his forties or fifties with active COVID-19.

The V call is TRBV27, the J call TRBJ2-4, with D possibly TRBD2 on 5 matching bases. The length of the CDR3 is 16 residues. Germline V gives CDR1 MNHEY, CDR2 SMNVEV (reference sequence). V was pared by 7 bases and J by 8 bases, with 24 bases between. The CDR3 DNA reads as TGTGCCAGCAAGGTGCTCGTCGACGGAGGATTTGACATTCAGTACTTC. This translates into CASKVLVDGGFDIQYF.

The CDR3 loop is CASSIADRGASNQPQHF. The CDR3 DNA reads as TGTGCCAGTAGTATAGCGGACAGAGGGGCTAGCAATCAGCCCCAGCATTTT. The J gene is TRBJ1-5, the V gene TRBV19; the D gene is possibly TRBD1 (6 bases). This CDR3 contains 17 residues. V lost 1 base and J lost 0, with 13 bases in between. The germline CDR1 and CDR2 sequences are LNHDA and SQIVND (reference sequence).

The gene calls are TRBV7-6 and TRBJ2-2, with 14 nucleotides matching TRBD2. With 1 base clipped from V and 2 bases from J, the junction kept 9 bases outside the gene matches. CDR3 length equals 20 residues. Germline loops: CDR1 SGHVS, CDR2 FNYEAQ. CDR3 amino acids: CASSLGFQGLAGANTGELFF. In DNA, the CDR3 is TGTGCCAGCAGCTTAGGTTTCCAGGGACTAGCGGGAGCTAACACCGGGGAGCTGTTTTTT. The whole variable domain, remainder taken from reference TRBV7-6 and TRBJ2-2, is GAGVSQSPRYKVTKRGQDVALRCDPISGHVSLYWYRQALGQGPEFLTYFNYEAQQDKSGLPNDRFSAERPEGSISTLTIQRTEQRDSAMYRCASSLGFQGLAGANTGELFFGEGSRLTVL.

The rearrangement links TRBV12-3 or TRBV12-4 to TRBJ2-3, with D perhaps TRBD1 (5 bases). V dropped 6 bases and J dropped 2 bases, with 9 bases sitting between them. CDR3 length: 13 residues. Written as DNA, the CDR3 is TGTGCCAGCAGCCCGACAGCCACAGATACGCAGTATTTT. It yields the protein CASSPTATDTQYF.

This clone was counted a single time. The V gene is TRBV11-2, the J gene TRBJ2-7; D is perhaps TRBD1 (6 bases). Per the germline V gene, CDR1 is SGHAT and CDR2 is FQNNGV. Trimming removed 3 bases at V and 1 base at J, with 13 bases between. This CDR3 comprises 15 residues. Here the CDR3 DNA reads TGTGCCAGCAGCTTTCTAGGGACACAGTCCTACGAGCAGTACTTC. Translated, it gives CASSFLGTQSYEQYF.

The V gene is TRBV5-3, the J gene TRBJ1-1, with TRBD1 identical over 8 bases. TRBV5-3 is annotated as an ORF whose role is uncertain. The V gene end was trimmed by 10 bases and the J gene end by 0 bases; junction bases not matched to a gene: 14. This CDR3 contains 16 residues. CDR3 sequence (DNA): TGTGCCGGCACGGACAGGGCTGGATCCCTGAACACTGAAGCTTTCTTT. It yields the protein CAGTDRAGSLNTEAFF.

This sequence joins TRBV27 and TRBJ1-6; possible D gene TRBD1, 6 bases. There are 18 residues in the CDR3. Germline CDR1 MNHEY, CDR2 SMNVEV (reference sequence). Trimming removed 0 bases at V and 3 bases at J, with 15 bases between. The CDR3 DNA sequence: TGTGCCAGCAGTTTATCGCATGAGGGGGTCGACTATAATTCACCCCTCCACTTT. Amino acid sequence: CASSLSHEGVDYNSPLHF.

The V call is TRBV7-6, the J call TRBJ2-3; TRBD2 might be the D (6 bases). The CDR3 is made up of 15 amino acids. Per the germline V gene, CDR1 is SGHVS and CDR2 is FNYEAQ. V was shortened by 1 base and J by 3 bases, with 11 bases between the two germline ends. In DNA, the CDR3 is TGTGCCAGCAGCTTAGGGGCAGGGAGGACAGATACGCAGTATTTT. Its translation is CASSLGAGRTDTQYF. Combining the CDR3 with reference TRBV7-6 and TRBJ2-3 gives the whole variable domain GAGVSQSPRYKVTKRGQDVALRCDPISGHVSLYWYRQALGQGPEFLTYFNYEAQQDKSGLPNDRFSAERPEGSISTLTIQRTEQRDSAMYRCASSLGAGRTDTQYFGPGTRLTVL.

The DNA of the CDR3 is TGTGCCAGCAGCTTAGTCGCGGGCGCTTACTATGGCTACACCTTC. The encoded protein is CASSLVAGAYYGYTF. The V and J genes are TRBV11-2 and TRBJ1-2; D not certain. This CDR3 region has 15 residues. CDR1 SGHAT and CDR2 FQNNGV come from the germline V gene. V lost 1 base and J 3 bases, leaving 12 bases between the germline ends. Combining the CDR3 with reference TRBV11-2 and TRBJ1-2 gives the whole variable domain EAGVAQSPRYKIIEKRQSVAFWCNPISGHATLYWYQQILGQGPKLLIQFQNNGVVDDSQLPKDRFSAERLKGVDSTLKIQPAKLEDSAVYLCASSLVAGAYYGYTFGSGTRLTVV.

CDR3 nucleotide sequence: TGTGCCAGTAGTATTTACGGAGACTTCGGAGATACGCAGTATTTT. It yields the protein CASSIYGDFGDTQYF. The chain carries TRBV19 and TRBJ2-3; D not resolved. The CDR3 is 15 amino acids. V dropped 3 bases and J dropped 5 bases, with 15 bases sitting between them. CDR1 is LNHDA and CDR2 is SQIVND in the germline V gene (reference sequence).